The TCR beta chain described here comes from a study of CD8+CD57+ T cells in acquired aplastic anemia. On the study more broadly: The DNA of sorted CD4+ and CD8+ cells averaged approximately 2.9 ug.

V shed 8 bases, J shed 2 bases, and the junction held 5 bases outside the gene matches. The CDR3 runs to 12 residues. CDR1 SQVTM and CDR2 ANQGSEA come from the germline V gene. Whole-study findings and limits: Patients were compared with controls for CD8+ Simpson's diversity, and no significant difference emerged.

There are many counts of this clonotype. Its specificity is unknown. Genomic DNA, the template, was used for profiling of the TCR beta VDJ and CDR3. TCRdb recomputed calls from the reads with MiXCR, one row per CDR3 protein. The sample includes 130,000 or so distinct CDR3 sequences, about 43% of them seen just once. It was patients with CD8+CD57+ cell expansion by flow cytometry who were chosen for sequencing. In all patients, the disease was severe acquired aplastic anemia. Patients were untreated when blood was sampled. The receptor was isolated from a human donor with aplastic anemia. The source material was sorted CD4+, CD8+, or CD8+CD57+ T cells (not recorded which) from PBMCs. This chain joins TRBV29-1 and TRBJ2-5, with 7 bases lining up with TRBD1. The DNA of the CDR3 is TGCAGCTCACTGGGACAGCAAGAGACCCAGTACTTC. As protein: CSSLGQQETQYF.